This entry concerns a single T cell receptor beta chain. The antigen is not known. The sample comes from a study of shared clonotypes between healthy human individuals. V was shortened by 4 bases and J by 4 bases, with 10 bases between the two germline ends. Germline-derived CDR1 and CDR2 are SEHNR and FQNEAQ (reference sequence). The CDR3 has 13 residues. Template amounts of approximately 310 ng DNA, tens of thousands of T cell genomes, were employed in unsorted PBMC replicate PCRs. Method: immunoSEQ multiplex PCR; TCRdb's copy keeps in-frame clones and lacks some. The sample carries fewer than 600,000 clones, 70% to 80% recorded once. Points from the study as a whole: Tissue TCR repertoires likely differ from these blood-only repertoires.

Sequenced material: PBMCs. The receptor's source is a woman aged 40 to 50 in good health. Some clones in this sample may be carry-over from other donors' samples. The chain combines TRBV7-9 with TRBJ1-2; TRBD1 might be the D (5 bases). For the CDR3, the DNA is TGTGCCAGCAGCTCCTCGGGGGGCTATGGCTACACCTTC. Translation gives CASSSSGGYGYTF. The full variable domain, rest sourced from reference TRBV7-9 and TRBJ1-2, is DTGVSQNPRHKITKRGQNVTFRCDPISEHNRLYWYRQTLGQGPEFLTYFQNEAQLEKSRLLSDRFSAERPKGSFSTLEIQRTEQGDSAMYLCASSSSGGYGYTFGSGTRLTVV.